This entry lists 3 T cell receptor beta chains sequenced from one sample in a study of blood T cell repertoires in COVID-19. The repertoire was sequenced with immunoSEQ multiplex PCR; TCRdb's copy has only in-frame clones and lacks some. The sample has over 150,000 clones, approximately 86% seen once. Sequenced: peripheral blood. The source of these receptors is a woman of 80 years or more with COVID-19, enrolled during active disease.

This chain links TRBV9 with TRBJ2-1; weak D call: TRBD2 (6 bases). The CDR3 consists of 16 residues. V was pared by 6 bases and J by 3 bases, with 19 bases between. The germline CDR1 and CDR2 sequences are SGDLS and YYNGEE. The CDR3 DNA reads TGTGCCAGCACGGAGAGCGGAGGGCGTGGCTACAATGAGCAGTTCTTC. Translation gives CASTESGGRGYNEQFF.

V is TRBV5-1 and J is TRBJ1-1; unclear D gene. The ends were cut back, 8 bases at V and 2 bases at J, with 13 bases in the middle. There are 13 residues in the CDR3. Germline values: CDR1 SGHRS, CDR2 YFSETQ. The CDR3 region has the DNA TGCGCCAGTAAACTTACAGAAAACACTGAAGCTTTCTTT. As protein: CASKLTENTEAFF.

The DNA for the CDR3 is TGTGCCAGCAGCGTAGCCGCTAGCGGGGTCAATGAGCAGTTCTTC. Encoded protein: CASSVAASGVNEQFF. The J gene is TRBJ2-1, the V gene TRBV9; 9 nucleotides line up with TRBD2. Trimming cost V 0 bases and J 6 bases; bases outside gene matches: 4. Germline CDR1 reads SGDLS; CDR2 reads YYNGEE. The CDR3 is 15 amino acids.